A selection of T cell receptor beta chains follows, all from one sample in a study of beta chain features in type 1 diabetes. Sequenced by immunoSEQ multiplex PCR; TCRdb stores in-frame clones only, minus some. The sample records some 250,000 clones, approximately 14% being singletons. The sequenced sample was naive CD4+ T cells from blood. The source is a man in his thirties or forties with type 1 diabetes. The CDR3 runs from the conserved cysteine through the conserved F or W. Fields, in order: D gene, J gene, clone size, V gene, CDR3 protein, CDR3 DNA. D genes are given only for firm matches. Some rows have no size entry. The others give once, few or many, or a class for an expanded clone.

d_call: -; j_call: TRBJ1-1; clone_size: few; v_call: TRBV28; cdr3_aa: CASSFGPSGGRGYTEAFF; cdr3_nt: TGTGCCAGCAGTTTTGGGCCCTCCGGGGGGCGTGGGTACACTGAAGCTTTCTTT
d_call: TRBD2; j_call: TRBJ2-7; clone_size: few; v_call: TRBV29-1; cdr3_aa: CSVVLVSGRAYEQYF; cdr3_nt: TGCAGCGTCGTATTGGTTAGCGGGAGGGCTTACGAGCAGTACTTC
d_call: TRBD1; j_call: TRBJ1-2; clone_size: -; v_call: TRBV6-1; cdr3_aa: CASEDWGQVTYGYTF; cdr3_nt: TGTGCCAGCGAGGACTGGGGACAGGTCACCTATGGCTACACCTTC
d_call: TRBD1; j_call: TRBJ1-1; clone_size: few; v_call: TRBV11-2; cdr3_aa: CASSKTGGTEAFF; cdr3_nt: TGTGCCAGCAGCAAGACAGGGGGCACTGAAGCTTTCTTT
d_call: -; j_call: TRBJ1-2; clone_size: -; v_call: TRBV7-9; cdr3_aa: CASSGSWGGYGYTF; cdr3_nt: TGTGCCAGCAGCGGCAGCTGGGGAGGCTATGGCTACACCTTC
d_call: -; j_call: TRBJ2-1; clone_size: -; v_call: TRBV9; cdr3_aa: CASSLSTGRGQGLYNEQFF; cdr3_nt: TGTGCCAGCAGCCTTTCTACAGGGAGGGGTCAAGGCCTCTACAATGAGCAGTTCTTC
d_call: TRBD2; j_call: TRBJ2-3; clone_size: -; v_call: TRBV27; cdr3_aa: CASSLRATSGRLDTQYF; cdr3_nt: TGTGCCAGCAGTTTAAGGGCGACTAGCGGGAGATTAGATACGCAGTATTTT
d_call: -; j_call: TRBJ2-1; clone_size: few; v_call: TRBV30; cdr3_aa: CAWIGQGLHNEQFF; cdr3_nt: TGTGCCTGGATAGGGCAGGGACTTCACAATGAGCAGTTCTTC
d_call: -; j_call: TRBJ2-2; clone_size: few; v_call: TRBV2; cdr3_aa: CASSEAPGDGELFF; cdr3_nt: TGTGCCAGCAGTGAAGCGCCGGGAGACGGGGAGCTGTTTTTT
d_call: TRBD1; j_call: TRBJ1-1; clone_size: few; v_call: TRBV30; cdr3_aa: CAWSVTGATEAFF; cdr3_nt: TGTGCCTGGAGTGTCACAGGGGCCACTGAAGCTTTCTTT
d_call: -; j_call: TRBJ2-7; clone_size: -; v_call: TRBV2; cdr3_aa: CASSLPPSEQYF; cdr3_nt: TGTGCCAGCTCCCTCCCCCCGTCCGAGCAGTACTTC
d_call: TRBD2; j_call: TRBJ2-7; clone_size: -; v_call: TRBV7-2; cdr3_aa: CASSLDSGGSEQYF; cdr3_nt: TGTGCCAGCAGCTTAGATTCGGGAGGGTCCGAGCAGTACTTC
d_call: TRBD2; j_call: TRBJ2-1; clone_size: -; v_call: TRBV2; cdr3_aa: CASNELAGGLTYNEQFF; cdr3_nt: TGTGCCAGCAATGAGCTAGCGGGGGGCCTGACCTACAATGAGCAGTTCTTC
d_call: -; j_call: TRBJ2-1; clone_size: few; v_call: TRBV5-1; cdr3_aa: CASSRSLESEQFF; cdr3_nt: TGCGCCAGCAGCCGGTCACTAGAGAGTGAGCAGTTCTTC
d_call: -; j_call: TRBJ2-7; clone_size: -; v_call: TRBV7-9; cdr3_aa: CASSTTYEQYF; cdr3_nt: TGTGCCAGCAGCACTACCTACGAGCAGTACTTC
d_call: -; j_call: TRBJ2-7; clone_size: -; v_call: TRBV23-1; cdr3_aa: CASSPCWAAAYEQYF; cdr3_nt: TGCGCCAGCAGCCCGTGTTGGGCAGCGGCCTACGAGCAGTACTTC
d_call: -; j_call: TRBJ2-6; clone_size: few; v_call: TRBV9; cdr3_aa: CASSVTASSGANVLTF; cdr3_nt: TGTGCCAGCAGCGTAACGGCTAGCTCTGGGGCCAACGTCCTGACTTTC
d_call: -; j_call: TRBJ1-2; clone_size: few; v_call: TRBV29-1; cdr3_aa: CSIRDTGLYGYTF; cdr3_nt: TGCAGCATCCGGGACACGGGCCTATATGGCTACACCTTC
d_call: TRBD2; j_call: TRBJ2-3; clone_size: few; v_call: TRBV7-2; cdr3_aa: CASSSQTSGRAGDTQYF; cdr3_nt: TGTGCCAGCAGCTCCCAAACTAGCGGGAGGGCCGGGGATACGCAGTATTTT
d_call: TRBD1; j_call: TRBJ1-2; clone_size: -; v_call: TRBV5-6; cdr3_aa: CASRGAGGGYGYTF; cdr3_nt: TGTGCCAGCAGAGGCGCAGGGGGAGGCTATGGCTACACCTTC
d_call: -; j_call: TRBJ1-4; clone_size: few; v_call: TRBV21-1; cdr3_aa: CASSTETGQGEKLFF; cdr3_nt: TGTGCCAGCAGCACAGAGACAGGACAGGGTGAAAAACTGTTTTTT
d_call: -; j_call: TRBJ2-7; clone_size: -; v_call: TRBV10-3; cdr3_aa: CAIRGEANTYEQYF; cdr3_nt: TGTGCCATCAGGGGGGAGGCCAACACCTACGAGCAGTACTTC
d_call: -; j_call: TRBJ2-1; clone_size: -; v_call: TRBV7-6; cdr3_aa: CASSLASPGRIGFEQFF; cdr3_nt: TGTGCCAGCAGCTTAGCATCGCCGGGGAGGATTGGTTTCGAGCAGTTCTTC
d_call: TRBD2; j_call: TRBJ2-5; clone_size: few; v_call: TRBV7-9; cdr3_aa: CASSRTSGATQYF; cdr3_nt: TGTGCCAGCAGCCGGACTAGCGGCGCGACCCAGTACTTC
d_call: TRBD1; j_call: TRBJ2-7; clone_size: -; v_call: TRBV5-1; cdr3_aa: CASSSLTTGDGYEQYF; cdr3_nt: TGCGCCAGCAGCTCACTAACGACAGGGGACGGGTACGAGCAGTACTTC
d_call: TRBD2; j_call: TRBJ2-7; clone_size: -; v_call: TRBV7-2; cdr3_aa: CASSWTSGRSEQYF; cdr3_nt: TGTGCCAGCAGCTGGACTAGCGGGAGGAGCGAGCAGTACTTC
d_call: -; j_call: TRBJ1-1; clone_size: few; v_call: TRBV19; cdr3_aa: CASSIDYGYRGEAFF; cdr3_nt: TGTGCCAGTAGTATAGACTATGGGTATAGAGGTGAAGCTTTCTTT